The present T cell receptor beta chain was sequenced within a study of monozygotic twins with inflammatory bowel disease. CDR1 is MDHEN and CDR2 is SYDVKM in the germline V gene. CDR3 size: 16 residues. Blood was collected, roughly 2.4 ml per donor. TCRdb processed the 5' RACE reads again and assigns one entry to each CDR3 protein, with no DNA. Its table records under 350,000 distinct CDR3 sequences. General observations from the study: With others, IBD patients shared fewer clonotypes than healthy twins did, especially with disease activity. Patients with IBD had less TCRbeta diversity (inverse Simpson) than their healthy co-twins. No repertoire similarity difference was seen between concordant and discordant twins; power was possibly limited.

Comments on this clonotype: Antigen: not known.

The sequencing sample was made of blood. The V call is TRBV28, the J call TRBJ2-7; without DNA, the TCRdb call of TRBD2 cannot be checked. This receptor was taken from a human donor with ulcerative colitis or Crohn's disease, or a healthy co-twin of an affected twin (not recorded which). CDR3 residues: CASSPGTSGSLGMGYF.